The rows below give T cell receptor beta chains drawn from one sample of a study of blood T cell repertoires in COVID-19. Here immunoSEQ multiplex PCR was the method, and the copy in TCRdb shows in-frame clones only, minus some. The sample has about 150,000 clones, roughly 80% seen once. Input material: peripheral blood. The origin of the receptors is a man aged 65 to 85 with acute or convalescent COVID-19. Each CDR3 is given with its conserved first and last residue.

CDR3aa: CASRGQGQGAYEQYF; v_gene: TRBV13; j_gene: TRBJ2-7
CDR3aa: CASSIRGSGARTEAFF; v_gene: TRBV19; j_gene: TRBJ1-1
CDR3aa: CASSQGTGTGYYEQYF; v_gene: TRBV3-1/TRBV3-2; j_gene: TRBJ2-7
CDR3aa: CASSQEGRGGAEETQYF; v_gene: TRBV4-2; j_gene: TRBJ2-5
CDR3aa: CASSSGLASRTDTQYF; v_gene: TRBV19; j_gene: TRBJ2-3
CDR3aa: CASSAGTSGAQETQYF; v_gene: TRBV11-2; j_gene: TRBJ2-5
CDR3aa: CASSSGLSTDTQYF; v_gene: TRBV10-1; j_gene: TRBJ2-3
CDR3aa: CASNPTGVPNEKLFF; v_gene: TRBV6-5; j_gene: TRBJ1-4
CDR3aa: CASRQDGYGYTF; v_gene: TRBV5-8; j_gene: TRBJ1-2
CDR3aa: CASSKFNQGYTF; v_gene: TRBV28; j_gene: TRBJ1-2
CDR3aa: CASSPEGQGWGTEAFF; v_gene: TRBV18; j_gene: TRBJ1-1
CDR3aa: CASSPGNTEGNEQFF; v_gene: TRBV18; j_gene: TRBJ2-1
CDR3aa: CSVAGGPNYGYTF; v_gene: TRBV29-1; j_gene: TRBJ1-2
CDR3aa: CASSGTSGGPRTDTQYF; v_gene: TRBV2; j_gene: TRBJ2-3
CDR3aa: CASSLDRSEGGNEQFF; v_gene: TRBV11-2; j_gene: TRBJ2-1
CDR3aa: CASSGLLAGEWEETQYF; v_gene: TRBV2; j_gene: TRBJ2-5
CDR3aa: CSVYYRGNNEQFF; v_gene: TRBV29-1; j_gene: TRBJ2-1
CDR3aa: CASSPSPGFGYEQYF; v_gene: TRBV27; j_gene: TRBJ2-7
CDR3aa: CASSRQRNTEAFF; v_gene: TRBV12-3/TRBV12-4; j_gene: TRBJ1-1
CDR3aa: CASSQSSGFQPQHF; v_gene: TRBV6-5; j_gene: TRBJ1-5
CDR3aa: CASSDRGGLAGGSTDTQYF; v_gene: TRBV2; j_gene: TRBJ2-3
CDR3aa: CAISEAGIIKSGELFF; v_gene: TRBV10-3; j_gene: TRBJ2-2
CDR3aa: CASILRVNTEAFF; v_gene: TRBV6-5; j_gene: TRBJ1-1
CDR3aa: CASSFGQGHTEAFF; v_gene: TRBV3-1/TRBV3-2; j_gene: TRBJ1-1
CDR3aa: CASSLALTGLGGTIYF; v_gene: TRBV28; j_gene: TRBJ1-3
CDR3aa: CASSFTGTLGNSPLHF; v_gene: TRBV7-8; j_gene: TRBJ1-6
CDR3aa: CATSEEGRRGRPSEKLFF; v_gene: TRBV15; j_gene: TRBJ1-4
CDR3aa: CASSFRGGGDYEQYF; v_gene: TRBV5-1; j_gene: TRBJ2-7
CDR3aa: CASSPDPGGLGSPLHF; v_gene: TRBV5-5; j_gene: TRBJ1-6
CDR3aa: CASSDDRVAEAFF; v_gene: TRBV2; j_gene: TRBJ1-1
CDR3aa: CASRSLRTRADNYGYTF; v_gene: TRBV2; j_gene: TRBJ1-2
CDR3aa: CATSRGQFLAKNIQYF; v_gene: TRBV15; j_gene: TRBJ2-4
CDR3aa: CASSEAGITEAFF; v_gene: TRBV25-1; j_gene: TRBJ1-1
CDR3aa: CASSQDATSGNEQFF; v_gene: TRBV3-1/TRBV3-2; j_gene: TRBJ2-1
CDR3aa: CASTYTDTQYF; v_gene: TRBV2; j_gene: TRBJ2-3
CDR3aa: CASSQDGTGGVYGYTF; v_gene: TRBV3-1/TRBV3-2; j_gene: TRBJ1-2
CDR3aa: CASSWGGGNTDTQYF; v_gene: TRBV7-9; j_gene: TRBJ2-3
CDR3aa: CASSLEGRVTDTQYF; v_gene: TRBV5-1; j_gene: TRBJ2-3
CDR3aa: CASSSPALKGGEQYF; v_gene: TRBV5-4; j_gene: TRBJ2-7